These 13 T cell receptor beta chains were sequenced from one sample in a study of OX40 agonist ivuxolimab in advanced cancers. TCRdb keeps only in-frame clones here, not all; method: immunoSEQ multiplex PCR. The repertoire includes 80,000 or so clones, roughly 91% of them detected once, and under 0.35% sits in the top ten. The sample was CD4+ or CD8+ T cells sorted from blood, taken in a trial of the OX40 agonist ivuxolimab. These receptors were collected from an adult with an advanced solid tumor such as melanoma, head and neck, liver or kidney cancer.

The V call is TRBV5-1, the J call TRBJ1-1; D call uncertain. The germline V gene encodes CDR1 SGHRS and CDR2 YFSETQ. There are 11 residues in the CDR3. V lost 2 bases to trimming and J lost 3 bases, with 2 bases between them. As DNA, the CDR3 is TGCGCCAGCAGCTTAGACACTGAAGCTTTCTTT. Encoded protein: CASSLDTEAFF.

The gene calls are TRBV19 and TRBJ1-1; D remains unclear. Per the germline V gene, CDR1 is LNHDA and CDR2 is SQIVND (reference sequence). The CDR3 is made up of 15 amino acids. Trimming cost V 7 bases and J 1 base, with 16 bases left between them. Here the CDR3 reads CASNRPSDTNTEAFF. The CDR3 DNA follows: TGTGCCAGTAACAGACCTAGTGACACGAACACTGAAGCTTTCTTT.

CDR3 residues: CASSPLGQTNTEAFF. CDR3 DNA sequence: TGTGCCAGCAGTCCCCTCGGGCAGACGAACACTGAAGCTTTCTTT. The chain is built from TRBV27 and TRBJ1-1; no firm D call. Germline V gene data show CDR1 as MNHEY and CDR2 as SMNVEV (reference sequence). The V end lost 5 bases, the J end lost 1 base, and 14 bases lay between the germline ends. The CDR3 loop spans 15 amino acids.

This sequence joins TRBV6-1 and TRBJ2-6; weak D call: TRBD2 (5 bases). With 7 bases removed from V and 0 bases from J, the gap between germline ends came to 10 bases. The CDR3 has 15 residues. The germline gives CDR1 MNHNS, CDR2 SASEGT. DNA of the CDR3: TGTGCCAGCACCCGGGAAACCTCTGGGGCCAACGTCCTGACTTTC. Its translation is CASTRETSGANVLTF.

V and J are TRBV7-3 and TRBJ2-5; TRBD2 matches 11 bases. The J segment lost 4 bases and the V segment lost 3 bases, leaving 7 bases of the junction unmatched. Germline-derived CDR1 and CDR2 are SGHTA and FQGTGA. The CDR3 runs to 16 residues. DNA of the CDR3: TGTGCCAGCAGCTTGGGTAGCGGGAGGGGTATAGAGACCCAGTACTTC. The encoded protein is CASSLGSGRGIETQYF.

The chain is built from TRBV9 and TRBJ2-3, with 9 bases matching TRBD1. This CDR3 is built from 15 residues. The germline V gene has CDR1 SGDLS and CDR2 YYNGEE. The ends lost 4 bases at V and 10 bases at J; junction bases unmatched: 13. The CDR3 sequence: CASSPGTGTTGAQYF. The CDR3 bases are TGTGCCAGCAGCCCCGGGACAGGGACCACCGGGGCGCAGTATTTT.

The chain couples TRBV19 to TRBJ2-3; D gene unclear. The germline V gene encodes CDR1 LNHDA and CDR2 SQIVND (reference sequence). V shed 5 bases and J shed 4 bases, with 10 bases lying between them. The length of the CDR3 is 13 residues. Here the CDR3 DNA reads TGTGCCAGTAGTGTTGCTAGGGCAGATACGCAGTATTTT. This translates into CASSVARADTQYF.

The chain couples TRBV6-5 to TRBJ2-4; TRBD2 is a possible D gene (6 bases). V lost 8 bases, J lost 9 bases, and 17 bases lay in between. Germline V lookup: CDR1 MNHEY, CDR2 SVGAGI. The length of the CDR3 is 13 residues. CDR3 coding DNA: TGTGCCAGCCGCGGGACGGGCGGGCTCATTCAGTACTTC. Its protein product is CASRGTGGLIQYF.

The CDR3 nucleotides are TGTGCCAGCTCACCACCGGGGAAGGCTGGAAACACCATATATTTT. The encoded protein is CASSPPGKAGNTIYF. The rearrangement joins TRBV18 to TRBJ1-3; unclear D gene. The CDR3 is 15 residues long. Between the trimmed V and J ends, which lost 0 bases and 2 bases, there was a span of 8 bases. Looked up from germline, CDR1 is KGHSH and CDR2 is LQKENI.

This CDR3 reads CASSKGQGANSPLHF. CDR3 in DNA: TGTGCCAGCAGCAAGGGACAGGGAGCCAATTCACCCCTCCACTTT. The chain has TRBV21-1 and TRBJ1-6; TRBD1, the table's D call, was not compared with the DNA. TRBV21-1 is annotated as a pseudogene. The CDR3 spans 15 residues.

This clone was seen once. This sequence joins TRBV19 and TRBJ1-1; 7 bases agree with TRBD1. The CDR3 is made up of 14 amino acids. Germline V CDR1 and CDR2: LNHDA, SQIVND (reference sequence). Trimming removed 3 bases from V and 6 bases from J; junction bases left unmatched: 7. In DNA, the CDR3 is TGTGCCAGTAGTATTTCTTGGACAGGCTCTGAAGCTTTCTTT. Amino acids: CASSISWTGSEAFF.

The chain carries TRBV7-2 and TRBJ2-4; 8 nucleotides line up with TRBD2. This CDR3 spans 13 amino acids. Germline CDR1 and CDR2: SGHTA and FQGNSA. V dropped 4 bases and J dropped 8; count of bases not matched to a gene: 4. The CDR3 DNA is TGTGCCAGCAGCTCCCGAGCGGGAGACATTCAGTACTTC. It codes for CASSSRAGDIQYF.

The rearrangement uses TRBV4-1 and TRBJ1-2; the match to TRBD1 covers 9 bases. With 4 bases clipped from V and 0 bases from J, the junction kept 3 bases outside the gene matches. Germline CDR1 is MGHRA and CDR2 is YSYEKL. This CDR3 comprises 15 residues. CDR3 sequence (DNA): TGCGCCAGCAGCCTAGGACAGGGGCCTAACTATGGCTACACCTTC. It encodes CASSLGQGPNYGYTF.